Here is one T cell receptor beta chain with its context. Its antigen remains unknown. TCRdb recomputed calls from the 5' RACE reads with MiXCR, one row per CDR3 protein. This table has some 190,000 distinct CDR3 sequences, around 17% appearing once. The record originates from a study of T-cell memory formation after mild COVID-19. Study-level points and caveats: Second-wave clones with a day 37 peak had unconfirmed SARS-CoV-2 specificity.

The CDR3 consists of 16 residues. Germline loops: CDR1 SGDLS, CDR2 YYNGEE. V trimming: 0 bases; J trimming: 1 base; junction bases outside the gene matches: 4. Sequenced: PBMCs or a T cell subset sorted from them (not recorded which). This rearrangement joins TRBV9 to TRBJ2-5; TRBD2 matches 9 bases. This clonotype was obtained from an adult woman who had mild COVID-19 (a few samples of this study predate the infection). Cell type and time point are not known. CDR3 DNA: TGTGCCAGCAGCGTAGGGAGCGGGAGGCTCCAAGAGACCCAGTACTTC. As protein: CASSVGSGRLQETQYF.